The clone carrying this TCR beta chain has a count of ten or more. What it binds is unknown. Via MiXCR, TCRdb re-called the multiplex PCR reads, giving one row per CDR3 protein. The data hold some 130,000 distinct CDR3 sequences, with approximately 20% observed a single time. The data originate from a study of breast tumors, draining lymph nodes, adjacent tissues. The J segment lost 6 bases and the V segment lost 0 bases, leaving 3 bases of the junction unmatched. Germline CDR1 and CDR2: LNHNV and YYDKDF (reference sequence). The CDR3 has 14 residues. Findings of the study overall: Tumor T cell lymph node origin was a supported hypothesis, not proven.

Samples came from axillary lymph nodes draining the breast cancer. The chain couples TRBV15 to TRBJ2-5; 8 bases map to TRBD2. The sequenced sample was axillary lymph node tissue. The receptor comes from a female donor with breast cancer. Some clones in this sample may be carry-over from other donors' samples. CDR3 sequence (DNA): TGTGCCACCAGCAGAGAAAGACTAGCGCAGACCCAGTACTTC. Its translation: CATSRERLAQTQYF. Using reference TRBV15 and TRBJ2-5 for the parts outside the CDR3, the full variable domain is DAMVIQNPRYQVTQFGKPVTLSCSQTLNHNVMYWYQQKSSQAPKLLFHYYDKDFNNEADTPDNFQSRRPNTSFCFLDIRSPGLGDTAMYLCATSRERLAQTQYFGPGTRLLVL.